This T cell receptor beta chain stems from a study of shared clonotypes between healthy human individuals (dated by TCRdb to about 2020). The study in broad terms: A couple of women and three men aged 18 to 49 years were included in the cohort. To increase sequencing depth and limit assay-specific biases, different laboratories used diverse techniques to prepare libraries and sequence TCR repertoires. For each donor, three plates each were used for CD4 naive and CD4 memory, two plates were used for CD8 naive, and one plate was used for CD8 memory. To estimate repertoire size and how much clonotype sharing occurs between individuals, the study deeply sequenced the blood TCR repertoires of 4 to 6 healthy adults. Between about 0.8 and 9 billion PBMCs per donor were obtained by leukapheresis.

TCR CDR3 regions were amplified from genomic DNA by multiplex PCR using the deep immunoSEQ assay. For each cell subset, the extracted genomic DNA was distributed evenly across all wells of several immunoSEQ 96-well plates, and each plate served as one replicate. For sorted subsets, approximately 210 ng genomic DNA, equal to about 30,000 T cell genomes, was loaded into each replicate PCR. The purified libraries were quantified using a Qubit 3.0 fluorometer, sized with a Bioanalyzer 2100, and then quantified again using the KAPA Library Quantification kit. Every immunoSEQ 96-well plate was sequenced on a separate single-read 150-cycle Illumina NextSeq 550 flow cell. In the authors' own workflow: The immunoSEQ output contained only junctional sequences without quality scores, so filtering could not match that applied to full-length reads. Sequences were annotated with PyIR, a Python wrapper for IgBLAST v1.9, and V/J genes and CDR3 were assigned using IMGT germline references. Reads were filtered out if the reads had weak V/J assignments (E-value above 1e-6), no CDR3, stop codons, out-of-frame junctions, or ambiguous translated residues. V3J clonotypes were defined as sequences sharing an identical inferred V gene, J gene, and CDR3 amino acid sequence. The percentage overlap between two repertoires was calculated by dividing the number of shared unique clonotypes by the size of the smaller repertoire. RTK rarefaction, the Chao1 estimator, and Recon v2.1 estimates of unobserved clonotypes were used to assess repertoire richness. Generation probabilities for all TCRbeta clonotypes obtained by the gDNA method from four donors were computed using OLGA. TCRdb holds this immuneACCESS table with in-frame rearrangements only. Some clones are missing; in checked studies, unresolved V genes explain under half, and the rest has no known cause. The V and J calls and clone size are taken from that table; D and trimming were inferred from the DNA. This sample comprises approximately 2,200,000 clones, about 92% of them detected only once. The top ten clones comprise about 1.8% of the sample.

Broad study findings and their caveats: Across a handful of donors, about 4.5% of naive CD4, approximately 3.6% of naive CD8, about 2.3% of memory CD4, and about 0.44% of memory CD8 clonotypes were shared. Clonotypes shared by all four sorted-subset donors showed higher generation probabilities than non-shared clonotypes. Sampling was restricted to blood, and TCR repertoires in tissue are likely to differ from TCR repertoires in blood. Larger estimated clonotype richness was generally found for naive subsets than for memory subsets. Pairwise subsampling indicated that sequencing depth was expected to affect the degree of clonotype sharing among donors. Rarefaction of sorted-subset datasets indicated incomplete sequencing despite the large sequencing depth. The small number of donors limited the genetic and exposure-history diversity represented.

This clone has only a few counts. The antigen this receptor binds is unknown. Base quality data are lacking; no much larger clone is found one base away. The CDR3, from cysteine to phenylalanine, totals 12 residues. Of all the DNA, just the CDR3 is kept, 36 bases in frame from base 1. After removal of 10 bases from V and 11 bases from J, the junction retains 13 bases not matched to a gene. Sequences MNHNY (CDR1) and SVGAGI (CDR2) are obtained from the germline V gene (reference sequence). CD8 naive samples were CD45RO-negative cells positively selected for CCR7, giving a CD45RA+CCR7+ population that excluded TemRA cells. The donors were healthy, HIV-negative adults with no recently reported acute infections or vaccinations. Only Caucasian adults living in Nashville, Tennessee, USA were represented among the donors. Blood was collected by leukapheresis, and PBMCs were isolated by Ficoll-Histopaque density gradient centrifugation and then cryopreserved in liquid nitrogen vapor phase. Analytical flow cytometry was used to check the purity and quantity of each magnetically sorted T cell population. Genomic DNA was isolated from each sorted fraction and quantified by UV absorbance on a Nanodrop 2000c.

This TCR was recovered from a man younger than 35 in good health. Some clones in this sample may be carry-over from other donors' samples. Material for sequencing was naive CD8+ T cells from PBMCs. Explained via the paper, the cell subset or site label denotes: CD45RA+CCR7+. This sequence uses TRBV6-6 and TRBJ1-1, with 7 central nucleotides matching TRBD1. The nucleotide sequence reads as follows: TGTGCCACAGATCACCAGGGACAGCCCGCTTTCTTT. Translated, it reads CATDHQGQPAFF.